The T cell receptor (beta chain) described here comes from a study of early stage breast cancer tumors. The germline CDR1 and CDR2 sequences are SGHTA and FQGNSA. Trimming removed 5 bases from V and 4 bases from J; junction bases left unmatched: 17. This CDR3 region has 18 residues. Tumor samples used roughly 17-55 mg of diced tissue. TCRdb keeps only in-frame clones here, not all; method: immunoSEQ multiplex PCR. The repertoire includes tens of thousands of clones, more than 65% of them detected once, and roughly a tenth sits in the top ten. This chain joins TRBV7-2 and TRBJ2-4; 7 positions agree with TRBD2. Sequencing was done on a sample of breast tumor tissue. The sequence came from a person aged 30-39 years with breast cancer. The CDR3, as DNA: TGTGCCAGCAGCGAAAGTGGGCCTGCCTGGGGAGGGAAAAACATTCAGTACTTC. Amino acids: CASSESGPAWGGKNIQYF.